This TCR beta chain was retrieved from a study of T cell changes during pregnancy in multiple sclerosis. Trimming shortened V by 3 bases and J by 1 base, and 7 bases separated the two germline ends. Germline lookup yields CDR1 MNHEY and CDR2 SMNVEV (reference sequence). The CDR3 covers 14 residues. This clone was seen once. Using immunoSEQ multiplex PCR, the repertoire was profiled, and TCRdb retains in-frame clones only, with some absent. The sample has approximately 100,000 clones; approximately 91% are singletons. The starting material was peripheral blood, obtained after pregnancy. This TCR was recovered from a female donor with multiple sclerosis, enrolled in a pregnancy study. The chain uses TRBV27 and TRBJ1-5; the D is unclear. CDR3 sequence (DNA): TGTGCCAGCAGTTTTCGGAGAAGCAATCAGCCCCAGCATTTT. This gives the protein CASSFRRSNQPQHF.